Listed below are T cell receptor beta chains from one sample, sequenced in a study of CD8 T cells in Susac syndrome. From the immunoSEQ multiplex PCR reads, TCRdb called clonotypes with MiXCR, one entry per CDR3 protein. Of 190,000 or so distinct CDR3 sequences in the sample, over 90% are singletons; the top ten hold approximately 0.081%. The source material was CD4+ T cells from PBMCs. The receptors here all came from a human donor with multiple sclerosis. Each CDR3 is given with its conserved first and last residue. Fields, in order: CDR3 DNA, CDR3 protein, D gene, clone size, V gene, J gene. D genes are given only for firm matches. Size values are once, few and many counts, or a class for expanded clones, and some rows have none.

cdr3_nt: TGTGCCAGCAGCCTCCGGGACAGCGCCTCTTCGGGAGCTTTCTTT
cdr3_aa: CASSLRDSASSGAFF
d_call: TRBD1
clone_size: -
v_call: TRBV7-8
j_call: TRBJ1-1

cdr3_nt: TGCAGCGTCGAAGGACAGGGTAGACCAGATACGCAGTATTTT
cdr3_aa: CSVEGQGRPDTQYF
d_call: TRBD1
clone_size: -
v_call: TRBV29-1
j_call: TRBJ2-3

cdr3_nt: TGCAGTGCTAGAGGGGGGACAGGGAGCTCCTATAATTCACCCCTCCACTTT
cdr3_aa: CSARGGTGSSYNSPLHF
d_call: TRBD1
clone_size: -
v_call: TRBV20-1
j_call: TRBJ1-6

cdr3_nt: TGCAGGACCGGACTAGCGGGCACAGATACGCAGTATTTT
cdr3_aa: CRTGLAGTDTQYF
d_call: TRBD2
clone_size: -
v_call: TRBV20-1
j_call: TRBJ2-3

cdr3_nt: TGTGCCAGCGGGGGGTGGCTTGAGCAGTTCTTC
cdr3_aa: CASGGWLEQFF
d_call: -
clone_size: -
v_call: TRBV12-3/TRBV12-4
j_call: TRBJ2-1

cdr3_nt: TGTGCCTGCCCGACAGGGGGGCTTTATGGCTACACCTTC
cdr3_aa: CACPTGGLYGYTF
d_call: TRBD1
clone_size: -
v_call: TRBV30
j_call: TRBJ1-2

cdr3_nt: TGTGCAAGTCGCCCCGGGGACAGAGATCAAGAGACCCAGTACTTC
cdr3_aa: CASRPGDRDQETQYF
d_call: -
clone_size: -
v_call: TRBV12-2
j_call: TRBJ2-5

cdr3_nt: TGTGCCAGCAGCCGGGGACGGGAGAATTCACCCCTCCACTTT
cdr3_aa: CASSRGRENSPLHF
d_call: -
clone_size: -
v_call: TRBV14
j_call: TRBJ1-6

cdr3_nt: TGTGCCTGGTGGCAGGAGAATTCACCCCTCCACTTT
cdr3_aa: CAWWQENSPLHF
d_call: -
clone_size: -
v_call: TRBV30
j_call: TRBJ1-6

cdr3_nt: TGTGCCAGTAGTATTGGGGGACAGCTGAGTTCCTATGGCTACACCTTC
cdr3_aa: CASSIGGQLSSYGYTF
d_call: TRBD1
clone_size: once
v_call: TRBV19
j_call: TRBJ1-2

cdr3_nt: TGTGCCAGTACCAAGGGGAACACTGAAGCTTTCTTT
cdr3_aa: CASTKGNTEAFF
d_call: -
clone_size: -
v_call: TRBV19
j_call: TRBJ1-1

cdr3_nt: TGTGCCAGCAGTTACTCCGCCGGGCTAGCACCAGATACGCAGTATTTT
cdr3_aa: CASSYSAGLAPDTQYF
d_call: -
clone_size: -
v_call: TRBV6-5
j_call: TRBJ2-3

cdr3_nt: TGTGCCAGCAGCTTGGCTGGCAGGGTGGGCGAGCAGTACTTC
cdr3_aa: CASSLAGRVGEQYF
d_call: -
clone_size: once
v_call: TRBV5-8
j_call: TRBJ2-7

cdr3_nt: TGTGCCAGCAGTCCGACAGGGGCCTACCTCACAGATACGCAGTATTTT
cdr3_aa: CASSPTGAYLTDTQYF
d_call: TRBD1
clone_size: -
v_call: TRBV12-3/TRBV12-4
j_call: TRBJ2-3

cdr3_nt: TGTGCCTGGACGCCGAAAGCCTATGGCTACACCTTC
cdr3_aa: CAWTPKAYGYTF
d_call: -
clone_size: -
v_call: TRBV30
j_call: TRBJ1-2

cdr3_nt: TGTGCCAGCTCACCGGGACAGTGGGGGTCTGGGGCCAACGTCCTGACTTTC
cdr3_aa: CASSPGQWGSGANVLTF
d_call: TRBD1
clone_size: -
v_call: TRBV18
j_call: TRBJ2-6

cdr3_nt: TGCAGCGTTTTGGTGCGGGGGCGATCCTACGAGCAGTACTTC
cdr3_aa: CSVLVRGRSYEQYF
d_call: -
clone_size: -
v_call: TRBV29-1
j_call: TRBJ2-7

cdr3_nt: TGCAGCGTTGAGGGGTATGAGCAGTTCTTC
cdr3_aa: CSVEGYEQFF
d_call: -
clone_size: -
v_call: TRBV29-1
j_call: TRBJ2-1

cdr3_nt: TGTGCCAGCAGCTTAAGCGGGGGGCAGGGGGAGACCCAGTACTTC
cdr3_aa: CASSLSGGQGETQYF
d_call: TRBD2
clone_size: -
v_call: TRBV7-8
j_call: TRBJ2-5

cdr3_nt: TGTGCCAGCAGCTTTCGGTCCACCGGGGAGCTGTTTTTT
cdr3_aa: CASSFRSTGELFF
d_call: -
clone_size: -
v_call: TRBV7-6
j_call: TRBJ2-2

cdr3_nt: TGTGCCAGCAGTTACTCGGGCGGGGGGGCCAAGAATGAGCAGTTCTTC
cdr3_aa: CASSYSGGGAKNEQFF
d_call: TRBD2
clone_size: -
v_call: TRBV6-5
j_call: TRBJ2-1

cdr3_nt: TGCAGCGCCTGGCCCGGGACAGCAAAGGGGGCTTTCTTT
cdr3_aa: CSAWPGTAKGAFF
d_call: TRBD1
clone_size: -
v_call: TRBV29-1
j_call: TRBJ1-1

cdr3_nt: TGTGCCAGCAGTAGGGAGGGCACTGAAGCTTTCTTT
cdr3_aa: CASSREGTEAFF
d_call: -
clone_size: -
v_call: TRBV6-5
j_call: TRBJ1-1

cdr3_nt: TGTGCCAGCAGCGTCGGCGGGGGCGATGAGCAGTTCTTC
cdr3_aa: CASSVGGGDEQFF
d_call: -
clone_size: -
v_call: TRBV9
j_call: TRBJ2-1

cdr3_nt: TGTGCCAGCAGTTACTCCGTAGCGGGGATCAATGAGCAGTTCTTC
cdr3_aa: CASSYSVAGINEQFF
d_call: TRBD2
clone_size: -
v_call: TRBV6-6
j_call: TRBJ2-1

cdr3_nt: TGTGCCAGCAGCTTCTCGTCGGGGGAGACCCAGTACTTC
cdr3_aa: CASSFSSGETQYF
d_call: -
clone_size: -
v_call: TRBV3-1
j_call: TRBJ2-5

cdr3_nt: TGTGCCATCGCTAAACAGGGTGAGGAGCCCCAGCATTTT
cdr3_aa: CAIAKQGEEPQHF
d_call: -
clone_size: -
v_call: TRBV10-3
j_call: TRBJ1-5

cdr3_nt: TGTGCCAGCCACCGACTAGCGGGGGCGGCAGATACGCAGTATTTT
cdr3_aa: CASHRLAGAADTQYF
d_call: TRBD2
clone_size: -
v_call: TRBV7-2
j_call: TRBJ2-3

cdr3_nt: TGCAGCGTTGATAAGGGAACGAATGAGCAGTTCTTC
cdr3_aa: CSVDKGTNEQFF
d_call: -
clone_size: once
v_call: TRBV29-1
j_call: TRBJ2-1

cdr3_nt: TGCGCCAGCAGCCAAGTGGGGATACCTGCCTCTGGAAACACCATATATTTT
cdr3_aa: CASSQVGIPASGNTIYF
d_call: -
clone_size: -
v_call: TRBV4-1
j_call: TRBJ1-3

cdr3_nt: TGTGCCAGCAGTTTAGTGGGCGGCTACACCTTC
cdr3_aa: CASSLVGGYTF
d_call: -
clone_size: few
v_call: TRBV12-3/TRBV12-4
j_call: TRBJ1-2

cdr3_nt: TGCGCCAGCAGCTTGAAACCCAGGACTGAAGCTTTGGTAGTGCAGTACTTC
cdr3_aa: CASSLKPRTEALVVQYF
d_call: -
clone_size: -
v_call: TRBV5-1
j_call: TRBJ2-7

cdr3_nt: TGTGCCACCAGCAGAAACCCCCTTACAGGGGAGAATGGCTACACCTTC
cdr3_aa: CATSRNPLTGENGYTF
d_call: TRBD1
clone_size: -
v_call: TRBV15
j_call: TRBJ1-2

cdr3_nt: TGTGCCAGCAGCGGGACAGACTCTGGGGCCAACGTCCTGACTTTC
cdr3_aa: CASSGTDSGANVLTF
d_call: TRBD1
clone_size: -
v_call: TRBV3-1
j_call: TRBJ2-6

cdr3_nt: TGTGCCAGCAGCTTACAGTTCTCCTACAATGAGCAGTTCTTC
cdr3_aa: CASSLQFSYNEQFF
d_call: -
clone_size: -
v_call: TRBV5-6
j_call: TRBJ2-1

cdr3_nt: TGCGCCAGCAGCTTGACAGGGTCCAGCACAGATACGCAGTATTTT
cdr3_aa: CASSLTGSSTDTQYF
d_call: -
clone_size: -
v_call: TRBV5-1
j_call: TRBJ2-3

cdr3_nt: TGCAGTGCTAGTCGTTGGGGCACTGAAGCTTTCTTT
cdr3_aa: CSASRWGTEAFF
d_call: -
clone_size: -
v_call: TRBV20-1
j_call: TRBJ1-1

cdr3_nt: TGTGCCAGCAGCATTATCGGGACAGGGGGTGAAAAACTGTTTTTT
cdr3_aa: CASSIIGTGGEKLFF
d_call: TRBD1
clone_size: -
v_call: TRBV6-4
j_call: TRBJ1-4

cdr3_nt: TGTGCCTGGAGCCCTACTAGCGGGGGCCTTGAGCAGTTCTTC
cdr3_aa: CAWSPTSGGLEQFF
d_call: TRBD2
clone_size: -
v_call: TRBV30
j_call: TRBJ2-1

cdr3_nt: TGCAGTGCTAGAGATTCCACTAGCGGGGGGGCCGGGGAGACCCAGTACTTC
cdr3_aa: CSARDSTSGGAGETQYF
d_call: TRBD2
clone_size: -
v_call: TRBV20-1
j_call: TRBJ2-5

cdr3_nt: TGTGCCACCAGCAGTAGGGACACATCCTACAATGAGCAGTTCTTC
cdr3_aa: CATSSRDTSYNEQFF
d_call: -
clone_size: -
v_call: TRBV15
j_call: TRBJ2-1

cdr3_nt: TGCAGCGTTGACCGCCCCCAAGGCACAGATACGCAGTATTTT
cdr3_aa: CSVDRPQGTDTQYF
d_call: -
clone_size: once
v_call: TRBV29-1
j_call: TRBJ2-3

cdr3_nt: TGTGCCAGCACTAGGACAGGGCGGGGGAATGAGCAGTTCTTC
cdr3_aa: CASTRTGRGNEQFF
d_call: -
clone_size: -
v_call: TRBV3-1
j_call: TRBJ2-1

cdr3_nt: TGCGCCAGCAGTCAATCGGGGAGGACATGGGGTTACGAGCAGTACTTC
cdr3_aa: CASSQSGRTWGYEQYF
d_call: -
clone_size: -
v_call: TRBV23-1
j_call: TRBJ2-7

cdr3_nt: TGCAGTGCCGAGGGGCAGGGCCTCTACGAGCAGTACTTC
cdr3_aa: CSAEGQGLYEQYF
d_call: -
clone_size: -
v_call: TRBV20-1
j_call: TRBJ2-7

cdr3_nt: TGTGCCAGCAGCGCAAACCCGGGACAAAGCACAGATACGCAGTATTTT
cdr3_aa: CASSANPGQSTDTQYF
d_call: -
clone_size: once
v_call: TRBV4-2
j_call: TRBJ2-3

cdr3_nt: TGTGCCTGGAGTCATGGACTAGTCGGGGGTGAGCAGTACTTC
cdr3_aa: CAWSHGLVGGEQYF
d_call: TRBD2
clone_size: -
v_call: TRBV30
j_call: TRBJ2-7

cdr3_nt: TGTGCCAGCAGTCTACGCGGGGGCGGAAATAATTCACCCCTCCACTTT
cdr3_aa: CASSLRGGGNNSPLHF
d_call: -
clone_size: -
v_call: TRBV7-2
j_call: TRBJ1-6

cdr3_nt: TGTGCCAGCAGCTCATTGACTAGTCTTGCTGACGATACGCAGTATTTT
cdr3_aa: CASSSLTSLADDTQYF
d_call: -
clone_size: -
v_call: TRBV11-2
j_call: TRBJ2-3

cdr3_nt: TGTGCCTGGAGTGCGCGAATGGACACTGAAGCTTTCTTT
cdr3_aa: CAWSARMDTEAFF
d_call: -
clone_size: -
v_call: TRBV30
j_call: TRBJ1-1

cdr3_nt: TGTGCCAGCAGTGAAGCGGGGGATTCACCCCTCCACTTT
cdr3_aa: CASSEAGDSPLHF
d_call: -
clone_size: -
v_call: TRBV2
j_call: TRBJ1-6

cdr3_nt: TGCAGTGCTATCAGCGGGGGGGCATGGGAGCAGTTCTTC
cdr3_aa: CSAISGGAWEQFF
d_call: TRBD2
clone_size: -
v_call: TRBV20-1
j_call: TRBJ2-1

cdr3_nt: TGCAGTGCCCTTAGGACAGGGAGTTTCCAAGAGACCCAGTACTTC
cdr3_aa: CSALRTGSFQETQYF
d_call: TRBD1
clone_size: -
v_call: TRBV20-1
j_call: TRBJ2-5

cdr3_nt: TGTGCCACCAGCAGAGTCCCGACAGCTCCAGATGGCTACACCTTC
cdr3_aa: CATSRVPTAPDGYTF
d_call: -
clone_size: -
v_call: TRBV15
j_call: TRBJ1-2

cdr3_nt: TGTGCCAGCAGCCGAGGGGTCAACACTGAAGCTTTCTTT
cdr3_aa: CASSRGVNTEAFF
d_call: -
clone_size: -
v_call: TRBV14
j_call: TRBJ1-1

cdr3_nt: TGTGCCAGCAGCCCCGGACTAGCGGGGGGGCCGGGCACAGATACGCAGTATTTT
cdr3_aa: CASSPGLAGGPGTDTQYF
d_call: TRBD2
clone_size: -
v_call: TRBV6-1
j_call: TRBJ2-3

cdr3_nt: TGTGCCAGCACCCAAAGTAGGACAGGGGCCTCACCCCTCCACTTT
cdr3_aa: CASTQSRTGASPLHF
d_call: TRBD1
clone_size: -
v_call: TRBV12-3/TRBV12-4
j_call: TRBJ1-6

cdr3_nt: TGTGCCAGCAGCTCCCTAGCGGGGGGGGAGACCCAGTACTTC
cdr3_aa: CASSSLAGGETQYF
d_call: TRBD2
clone_size: -
v_call: TRBV7-9
j_call: TRBJ2-5